This TCR beta chain was profiled in a study of cytomegalovirus exposure and HLA in healthy donors. Study background: Earlier findings included approximately 120 million unique TCR beta sequences obtained from 170 million or so T cells.

V lost 8 bases to trimming and J lost 4 bases; unmatched junction nucleotides: 16. Germline values: CDR1 SEHNR, CDR2 FQNEAQ (reference sequence). This CDR3 region has 16 residues. On this clone itself: The target antigen is unknown.

This PCR relied on a set of 60 Vbeta primers and 13 Jbeta primers. Data came from immunoSEQ multiplex PCR; TCRdb stores just in-frame clones and leaves some out. This repertoire shows around 150,000 clones, approximately 80% found once; its top ten account for around 5.8%. The study's findings and limits: TCR beta chain V- and J-gene trimming was linked, in a later analysis, to a missense variant in DCLRE1C. Immune exposure data for these donors was limited to CMV serostatus. Later work found most CMV-associated TCR beta chains apparently HLA-restricted.

The chain is built from TRBV7-9 and TRBJ2-7; 8 nucleotides agree with TRBD1. The receptor comes from a male donor in good health and CMV-seropositive. The sample taken for sequencing was PBMCs. The DNA for the CDR3 is TGTGCCAGCGGAATAATCAACGGGACAGGATCATACGAGCAGTACTTC. Protein: CASGIINGTGSYEQYF.